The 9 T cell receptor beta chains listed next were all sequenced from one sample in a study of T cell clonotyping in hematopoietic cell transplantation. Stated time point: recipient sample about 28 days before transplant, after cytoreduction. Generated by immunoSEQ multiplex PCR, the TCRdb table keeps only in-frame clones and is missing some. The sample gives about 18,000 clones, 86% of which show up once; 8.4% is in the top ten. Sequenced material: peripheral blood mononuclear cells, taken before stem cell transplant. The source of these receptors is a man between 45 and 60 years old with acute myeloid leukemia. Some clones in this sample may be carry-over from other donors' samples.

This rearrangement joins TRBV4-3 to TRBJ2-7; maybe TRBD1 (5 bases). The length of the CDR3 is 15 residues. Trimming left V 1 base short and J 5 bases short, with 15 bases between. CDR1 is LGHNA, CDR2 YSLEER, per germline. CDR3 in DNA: TGCGCCAGCAGCCAAGCGGCCGCGCCAGGGAACGAGCAGTACTTC. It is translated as CASSQAAAPGNEQYF.

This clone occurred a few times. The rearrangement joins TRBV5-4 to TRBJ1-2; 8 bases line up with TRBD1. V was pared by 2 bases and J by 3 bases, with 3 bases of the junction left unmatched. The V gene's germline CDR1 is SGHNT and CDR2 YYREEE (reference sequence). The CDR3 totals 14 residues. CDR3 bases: TGTGCCAGCAGCTTCGACAGGGGTCACTATGGCTACACCTTC. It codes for CASSFDRGHYGYTF. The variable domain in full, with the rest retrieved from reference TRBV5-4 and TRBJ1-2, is ETGVTQSPTHLIKTRGQQVTLRCSSQSGHNTVSWYQQALGQGPQFIFQYYREEENGRGNFPPRFSGLQFPNYSSELNVNALELDDSALYLCASSFDRGHYGYTFGSGTRLTVV.

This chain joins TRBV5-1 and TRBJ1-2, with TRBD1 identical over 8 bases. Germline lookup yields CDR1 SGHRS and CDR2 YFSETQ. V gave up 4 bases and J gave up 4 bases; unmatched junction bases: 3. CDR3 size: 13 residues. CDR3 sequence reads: CASSEDRAYGYTF. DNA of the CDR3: TGCGCCAGCAGCGAGGACAGGGCCTATGGCTACACCTTC.

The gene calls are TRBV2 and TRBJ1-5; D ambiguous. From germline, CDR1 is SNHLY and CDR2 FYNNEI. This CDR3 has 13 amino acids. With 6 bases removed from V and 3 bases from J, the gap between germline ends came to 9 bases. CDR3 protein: CASRGRLNQPQHF. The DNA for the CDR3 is TGTGCCAGCAGAGGACGGCTCAATCAGCCCCAGCATTTT.

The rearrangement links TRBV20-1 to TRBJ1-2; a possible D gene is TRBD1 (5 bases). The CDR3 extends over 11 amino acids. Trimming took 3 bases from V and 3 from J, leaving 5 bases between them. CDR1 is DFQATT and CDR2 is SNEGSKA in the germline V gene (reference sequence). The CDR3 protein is CSARGDYGYTF. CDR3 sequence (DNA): TGCAGTGCTAGGGGGGACTATGGCTACACCTTC.

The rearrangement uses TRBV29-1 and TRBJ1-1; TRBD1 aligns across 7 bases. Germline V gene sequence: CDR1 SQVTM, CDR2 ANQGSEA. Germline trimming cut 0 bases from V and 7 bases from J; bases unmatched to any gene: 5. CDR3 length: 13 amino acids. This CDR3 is CSVEELTGSEAFF. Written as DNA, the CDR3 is TGCAGCGTTGAAGAACTGACAGGGAGTGAAGCTTTCTTT.

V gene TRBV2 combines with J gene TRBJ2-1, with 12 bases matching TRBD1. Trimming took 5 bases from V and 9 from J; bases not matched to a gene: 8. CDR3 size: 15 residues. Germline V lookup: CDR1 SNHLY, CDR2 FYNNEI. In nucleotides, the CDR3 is TGTGCCAGCAGTTCCCGGGACAGGGGGCTTAGTGAGCAGTTCTTC. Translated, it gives CASSSRDRGLSEQFF.

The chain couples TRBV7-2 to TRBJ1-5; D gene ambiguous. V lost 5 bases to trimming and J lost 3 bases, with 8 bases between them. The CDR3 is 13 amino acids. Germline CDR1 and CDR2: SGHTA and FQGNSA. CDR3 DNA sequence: TGTGCCAGCAGCACAGACCACAATCAGCCCCAGCATTTT. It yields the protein CASSTDHNQPQHF.

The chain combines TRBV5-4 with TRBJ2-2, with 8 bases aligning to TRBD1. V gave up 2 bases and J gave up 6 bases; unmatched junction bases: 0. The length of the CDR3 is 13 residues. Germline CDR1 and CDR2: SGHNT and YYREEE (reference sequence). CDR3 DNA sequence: TGTGCCAGCAGCTTACAGGGGGCCGGGGAGCTGTTTTTT. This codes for CASSLQGAGELFF.